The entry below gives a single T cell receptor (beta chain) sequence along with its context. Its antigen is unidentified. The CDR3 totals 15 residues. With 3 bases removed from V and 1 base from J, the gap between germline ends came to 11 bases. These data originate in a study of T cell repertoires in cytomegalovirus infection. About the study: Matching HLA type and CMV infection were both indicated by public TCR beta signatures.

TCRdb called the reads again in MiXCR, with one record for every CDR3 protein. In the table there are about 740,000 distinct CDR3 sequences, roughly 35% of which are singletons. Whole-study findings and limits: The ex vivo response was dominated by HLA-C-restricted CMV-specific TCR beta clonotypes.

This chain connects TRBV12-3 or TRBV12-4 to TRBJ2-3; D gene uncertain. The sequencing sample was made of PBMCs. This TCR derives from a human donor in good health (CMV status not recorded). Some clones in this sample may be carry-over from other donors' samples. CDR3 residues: CASSLWPRGTDTQYF. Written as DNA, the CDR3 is TGTGCCAGCAGTTTGTGGCCCCGGGGCACAGATACGCAGTATTTT.